These T cell receptor beta chains were read from a single sample in a study of CD8+ T cells in alopecia areata. Produced via immunoSEQ multiplex PCR; TCRdb's table is partial and in-frame only. The data show 150,000 to 190,000 clones, approximately 53% seen once. The specimen was CD8+ T cells sorted from blood, collected at week 0. The origin of the receptors is a human donor with alopecia areata. The CDR3 runs from the conserved cysteine through the conserved F or W. A D gene is named only where the DNA matches it firmly. The size of a clone is reported for some rows only, either as once, few or many, or as a class for expanded clones.

>TRBV2|TRBJ2-5|TRBD2|few
CASSVWEGRETQYF
TGTGCCAGCAGTGTTTGGGAGGGTAGAGAGACCCAGTACTTC
>TRBV10-3|TRBJ2-1|NA|few
CAISDVAYNEQFF
TGTGCCATCAGTGATGTAGCCTACAATGAGCAGTTCTTC
>TRBV30|TRBJ2-7|NA|NA
CAWSVIGYEQYF
TGTGCCTGGAGTGTAATCGGCTACGAGCAGTACTTC
>TRBV5-1|TRBJ2-7|NA|NA
CASSLTGSYEQYF
TGCGCCAGCAGCTTGACAGGGAGTTACGAGCAGTACTTC
>TRBV7-9|TRBJ2-7|NA|NA
CASSSAKTGLPYEQYF
TGTGCCAGCAGCTCAGCTAAGACAGGATTGCCGTACGAGCAGTACTTC
>TRBV5-6|TRBJ2-7|NA|NA
CASSLARSLYEQYF
TGTGCCAGCAGCTTGGCCAGGAGCCTCTACGAGCAGTACTTC
>TRBV4-1|TRBJ1-4|NA|NA
CASSQDWVSRVIEEKLFF
TGCGCCAGCAGCCAAGATTGGGTTAGCAGGGTTATAGAGGAAAAACTGTTTTTT
>TRBV11-2|TRBJ1-1|NA|NA
CASSLSGVDTEAFF
TGTGCCAGCAGCTTATCGGGGGTAGACACTGAAGCTTTCTTT
>TRBV30|TRBJ1-1|NA|NA
CAFDYTANTEAFF
TGTGCCTTCGATTACACAGCAAACACTGAAGCTTTCTTT
>TRBV29-1|TRBJ1-1|NA|NA
CSVEMGQWAEAFF
TGCAGCGTTGAAATGGGGCAATGGGCTGAAGCTTTCTTT
>TRBV6-5|TRBJ2-1|NA|NA
CASSYAQQGEQFF
TGTGCCAGCAGTTACGCTCAACAGGGTGAGCAGTTCTTC
>TRBV27|TRBJ1-2|NA|NA
CASSSDRDTFNYGYTF
TGTGCCAGCAGTTCGGACCGGGACACATTCAACTATGGCTACACCTTC
>TRBV30|TRBJ1-1|NA|many
CAWRRSNTEAFF
TGTGCCTGGAGACGGTCTAACACTGAAGCTTTCTTT
>TRBV27|TRBJ2-7|NA|NA
CASSFALWAEQYF
TGTGCCAGCAGCTTCGCGCTATGGGCCGAGCAGTACTTC
>TRBV6-1|TRBJ2-3|TRBD1|NA
CASSPDRAPYF
TGTGCCAGCAGTCCGGACAGGGCCCCGTATTTT
>TRBV6-6|TRBJ1-5|TRBD1|NA
CASVWDSSQPQHF
TGTGCCAGCGTTTGGGACAGCAGTCAGCCCCAGCATTTT
>TRBV30|TRBJ1-1|NA|NA
CAWRDIATEAFF
TGTGCCTGGAGGGATATAGCGACTGAAGCTTTCTTT
>TRBV30|TRBJ1-2|NA|many
CAWRFGALGYTF
TGTGCCTGGAGATTCGGGGCGCTCGGCTACACCTTC
>TRBV29-1|TRBJ1-2|NA|NA
CSVPDNAYGYTF
TGCAGCGTTCCTGACAACGCCTATGGCTACACCTTC
>TRBV6-1|TRBJ2-5|NA|NA
CASSPGIQETQYF
TGTGCCAGCAGTCCCGGGATCCAAGAGACCCAGTACTTC
>TRBV2|TRBJ2-6|NA|NA
CASKPRGSGANVLTF
TGTGCCAGCAAACCCAGGGGTTCTGGGGCCAACGTCCTGACTTTC
>TRBV19|TRBJ1-1|NA|once
CASSIRMNTEAFF
TGTGCCAGTAGTATAAGGATGAACACTGAAGCTTTCTTT
>TRBV30|TRBJ2-1|TRBD2|NA
CAWEPTSGGPIYNEQFF
TGTGCCTGGGAACCGACTAGCGGGGGACCCATTTACAATGAGCAGTTCTTC
>TRBV6-5|TRBJ2-7|NA|NA
CASSRGQEVSYEQYF
TGTGCCAGCAGCCGAGGCCAAGAAGTTTCCTACGAGCAGTACTTC
>TRBV4-3|TRBJ2-7|NA|few
CASSQVGSYEQYF
TGCGCCAGCAGCCAAGTCGGCTCCTACGAGCAGTACTTC
>TRBV9|TRBJ1-1|NA|NA
CASSVNTEAFF
TGTGCCAGCAGCGTGAACACTGAAGCTTTCTTT
>TRBV7-3|TRBJ2-4|NA|NA
CASSPGGNIQYF
TGTGCCAGCAGCCCCGGGGGAAACATTCAGTACTTC
>TRBV9|TRBJ2-7|TRBD1|NA
CASSVEGTGYHEQYF
TGTGCCAGCAGCGTAGAGGGGACAGGGTACCACGAGCAGTACTTC